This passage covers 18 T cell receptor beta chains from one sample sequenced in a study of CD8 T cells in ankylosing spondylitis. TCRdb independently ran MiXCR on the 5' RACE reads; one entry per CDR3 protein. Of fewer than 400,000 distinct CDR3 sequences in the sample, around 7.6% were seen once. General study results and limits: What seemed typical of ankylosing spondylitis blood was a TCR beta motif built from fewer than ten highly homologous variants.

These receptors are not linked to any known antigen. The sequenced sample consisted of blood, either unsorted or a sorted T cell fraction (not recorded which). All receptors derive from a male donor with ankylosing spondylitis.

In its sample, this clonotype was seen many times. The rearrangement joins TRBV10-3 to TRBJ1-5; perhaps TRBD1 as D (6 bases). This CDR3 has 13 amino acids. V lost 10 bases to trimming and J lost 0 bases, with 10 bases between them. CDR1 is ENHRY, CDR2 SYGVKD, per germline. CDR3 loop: CATHRDSNQPQHF. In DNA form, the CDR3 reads TGTGCCACCCACAGGGATAGCAATCAGCCCCAGCATTTT.

DNA of the CDR3: TGCGCCAGCAGCTTCAGGGAGAACACTGAAGCTTTCTTT. It specifies CASSFRENTEAFF. The chain employs TRBV5-1 and TRBJ1-1; a possible D gene is TRBD1 (5 bases). Trimming left V 2 bases short and J 1 base short, with 6 bases between. Looked up from germline, CDR1 is SGHRS and CDR2 is YFSETQ. This CDR3 is built from 13 residues.

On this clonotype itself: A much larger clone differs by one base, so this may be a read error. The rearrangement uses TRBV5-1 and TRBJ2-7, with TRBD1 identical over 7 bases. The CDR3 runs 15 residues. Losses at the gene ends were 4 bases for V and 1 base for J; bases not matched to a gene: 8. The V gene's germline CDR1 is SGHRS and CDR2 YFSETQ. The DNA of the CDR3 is TGCGCCAGCAGCGCAACGGGACAGCTTTCCTACGAGCAGTACTTC. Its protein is CASSATGQLSYEQYF.

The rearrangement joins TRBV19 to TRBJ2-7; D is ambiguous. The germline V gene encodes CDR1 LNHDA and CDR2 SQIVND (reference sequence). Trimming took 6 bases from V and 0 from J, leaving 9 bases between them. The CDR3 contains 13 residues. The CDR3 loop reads CASRGRNSYEQYF. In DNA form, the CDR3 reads TGTGCCAGTAGGGGCAGAAACTCCTACGAGCAGTACTTC. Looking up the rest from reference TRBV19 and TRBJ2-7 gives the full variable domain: DGGITQSPKYLFRKEGQNVTLSCEQNLNHDAMYWYRQDPGQGLRLIYYSQIVNDFQKGDIAEGYSVSREKKESFPLTVTSAQKNPTAFYLCASRGRNSYEQYFGPGTRLTVT.

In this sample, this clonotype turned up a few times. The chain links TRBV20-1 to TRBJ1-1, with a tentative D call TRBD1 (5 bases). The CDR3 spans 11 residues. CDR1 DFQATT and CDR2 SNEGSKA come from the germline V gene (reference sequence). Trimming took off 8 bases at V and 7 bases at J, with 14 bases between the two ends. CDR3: CSPTGTLEAFF. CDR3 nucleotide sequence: TGCAGTCCGACCGGGACCCTTGAAGCTTTCTTT.

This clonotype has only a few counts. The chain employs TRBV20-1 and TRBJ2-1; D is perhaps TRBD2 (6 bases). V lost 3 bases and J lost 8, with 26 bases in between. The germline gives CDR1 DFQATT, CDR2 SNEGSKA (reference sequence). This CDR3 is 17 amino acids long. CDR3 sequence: CSARPELATLPLDEQFF. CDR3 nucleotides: TGCAGTGCTAGGCCCGAACTAGCCACTCTCCCGTTGGATGAGCAGTTCTTC.

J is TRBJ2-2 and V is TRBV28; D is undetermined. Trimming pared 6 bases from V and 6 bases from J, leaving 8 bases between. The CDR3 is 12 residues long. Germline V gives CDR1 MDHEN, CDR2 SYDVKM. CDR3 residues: CASRDGAGELFF. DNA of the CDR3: TGTGCCAGCAGGGATGGGGCCGGGGAGCTGTTTTTT.

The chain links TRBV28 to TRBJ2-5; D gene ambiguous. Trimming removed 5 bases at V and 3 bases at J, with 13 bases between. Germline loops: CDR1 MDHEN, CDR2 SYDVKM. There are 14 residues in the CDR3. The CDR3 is CASSPRTTKETQYF. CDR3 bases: TGTGCCAGCAGTCCGCGCACTACCAAAGAGACCCAGTACTTC.

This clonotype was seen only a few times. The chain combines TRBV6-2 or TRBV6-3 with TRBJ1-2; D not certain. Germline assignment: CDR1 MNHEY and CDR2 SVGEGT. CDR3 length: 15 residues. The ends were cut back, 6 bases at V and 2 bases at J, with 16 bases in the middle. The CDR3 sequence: CASRPNPGLNYGYTF. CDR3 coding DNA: TGTGCCAGCAGACCGAACCCGGGCCTAAACTATGGCTACACCTTC.

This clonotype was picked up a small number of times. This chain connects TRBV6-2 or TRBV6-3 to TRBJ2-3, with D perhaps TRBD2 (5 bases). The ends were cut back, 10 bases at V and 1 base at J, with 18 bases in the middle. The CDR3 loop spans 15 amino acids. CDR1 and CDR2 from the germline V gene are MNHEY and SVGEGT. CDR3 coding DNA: TGTGCCATCAACCCAGCGGCAACTCGCACAGATACGCAGTATTTT. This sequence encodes CAINPAATRTDTQYF.

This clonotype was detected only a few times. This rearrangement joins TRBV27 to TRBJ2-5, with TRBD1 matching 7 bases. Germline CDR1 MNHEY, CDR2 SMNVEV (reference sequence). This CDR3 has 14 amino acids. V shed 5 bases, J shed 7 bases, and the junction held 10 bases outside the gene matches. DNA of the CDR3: TGTGCCAGCAGTCTCTTCCGGGACAGCGCGACCCAGTACTTC. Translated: CASSLFRDSATQYF.

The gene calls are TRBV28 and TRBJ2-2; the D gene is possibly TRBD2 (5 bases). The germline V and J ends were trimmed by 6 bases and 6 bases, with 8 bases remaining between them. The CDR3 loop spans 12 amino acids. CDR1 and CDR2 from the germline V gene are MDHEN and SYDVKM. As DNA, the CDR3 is TGTGCCAGCAGACGGACTCCCGGGGAGCTGTTTTTT. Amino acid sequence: CASRRTPGELFF.

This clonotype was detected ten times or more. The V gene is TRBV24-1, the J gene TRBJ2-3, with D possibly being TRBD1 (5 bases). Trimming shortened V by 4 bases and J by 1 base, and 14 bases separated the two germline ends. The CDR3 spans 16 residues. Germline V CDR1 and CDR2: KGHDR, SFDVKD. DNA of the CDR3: TGTGCCACCAGTGAACGACCAGGGCAACGCACAGATACGCAGTATTTT. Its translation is CATSERPGQRTDTQYF.

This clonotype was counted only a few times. In DNA, the CDR3 is TGTGCCAGCAGTACTAGGACAGGGTACTACGAGCAGTACTTC. This translates into CASSTRTGYYEQYF. The chain is built from TRBV27 and TRBJ2-7; TRBD1 agrees at 8 bases. CDR3 size: 14 residues. CDR1 is MNHEY, CDR2 SMNVEV, per germline (reference sequence). The V and J ends lost 5 bases and 3 bases, in that order; junction bases with no gene match: 6.

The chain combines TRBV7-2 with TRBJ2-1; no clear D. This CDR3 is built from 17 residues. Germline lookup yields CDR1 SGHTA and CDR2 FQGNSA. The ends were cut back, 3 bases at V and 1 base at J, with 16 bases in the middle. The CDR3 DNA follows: TGTGCCAGCAGCTTGCTCGGCGTGGCGTCATCCTACAATGAGCAGTTCTTC. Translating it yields CASSLLGVASSYNEQFF.

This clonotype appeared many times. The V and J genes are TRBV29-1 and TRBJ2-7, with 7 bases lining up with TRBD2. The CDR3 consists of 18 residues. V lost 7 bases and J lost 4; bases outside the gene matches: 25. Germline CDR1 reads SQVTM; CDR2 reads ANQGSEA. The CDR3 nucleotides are TGCAGCGCCCTCAAGGGAACTAAACTGGGAGGGTTCCTTTACGAGCAGTACTTC. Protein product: CSALKGTKLGGFLYEQYF.

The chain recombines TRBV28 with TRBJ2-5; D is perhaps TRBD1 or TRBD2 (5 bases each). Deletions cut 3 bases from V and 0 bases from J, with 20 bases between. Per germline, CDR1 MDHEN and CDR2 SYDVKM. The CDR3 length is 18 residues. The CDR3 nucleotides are TGTGCCAGCAGTTTGGTCTGGCTGGGGCGAGGGTACCAAGAGACCCAGTACTTC. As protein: CASSLVWLGRGYQETQYF.

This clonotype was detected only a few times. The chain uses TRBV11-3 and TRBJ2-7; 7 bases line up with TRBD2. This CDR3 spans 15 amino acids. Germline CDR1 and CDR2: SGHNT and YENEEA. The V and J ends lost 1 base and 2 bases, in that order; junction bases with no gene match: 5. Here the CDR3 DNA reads TGTGCCAGCAGCTTAGGGGGAGGGTGGGCCTACGAGCAGTACTTC. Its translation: CASSLGGGWAYEQYF.